This TCR beta chain emerged from a study of T cell therapy after organ transplantation. Study in general: Expansion used a peptide pool of 30 HLA class I and II CMV epitopes. T cell doses, up to 6, came every 2 weeks; follow-up lasted 25 to 35 weeks. The study, taken as a whole, reports: Low CD8+ T cell yield possibly reduced coverage, hiding nonresponder expansions. Both transferred clonotypes and endogenous ones absent from products apparently reconstituted.

A note on this clone: What it binds is not known.

Time point denoted: 4-8 weeks after completion of therapy. The germline V gene encodes CDR1 LNHDA and CDR2 SQIVND (reference sequence). The CDR3 length is 15 residues. Trimming removed 1 base from V and 0 bases from J, with 9 bases in between. TCRdb's table, derived via immunoSEQ multiplex PCR, lists solely in-frame clones and lacks some. The sample contains a few thousand clones, approximately 64% of which appear only once. The V gene is TRBV19, the J gene TRBJ1-1; no clear D gene. This clonotype was sampled from a human patient who had received a solid organ transplant and had CMV disease. The graft donor may be the source of some T cells. The material sequenced was CD8+ T cells from blood, taken after autologous CMV-specific T cell therapy. The CDR3 spells CASSIGSLMNTEAFF. DNA for the CDR3: TGTGCCAGTAGTATAGGTTCCCTTATGAACACTGAAGCTTTCTTT.